These T cell receptor beta chains were read from a single sample in a study of glioma-infiltrating T cells. TCRdb reanalysed the multiplex PCR reads using MiXCR and keeps one entry per CDR3 protein. The table lists more than 9,000 distinct CDR3 sequences, about 50% of them singletons. The sample consisted of glioma tissue, nonneoplastic brain tissue, or PBMCs (not recorded which). Source of these receptors: a human donor with low-grade glioma or glioblastoma, undergoing nonglioma brain surgery, or in good health (not recorded which). Both conserved end residues are trimmed from each CDR3.

V: TRBV2; J: TRBJ2-1; CDR3: ASSKVGGTKEQF
V: TRBV20-1; J: TRBJ1-1; CDR3: SAASGFTAAF
V: TRBV7-9; J: TRBJ2-1; CDR3: ASSLSQADEQF
V: TRBV28; J: TRBJ2-7; CDR3: ATGEQDEQY
V: TRBV5-4; J: TRBJ2-2; CDR3: ASIALAYTGELF
V: TRBV27; J: TRBJ2-7; CDR3: ASSSGSLAEKH
V: TRBV2; J: TRBJ1-5; CDR3: ASSGTGSNQPQH
V: TRBV7-2; J: TRBJ2-1; CDR3: ASSLSLEVETQF
V: TRBV5-6; J: TRBJ1-1; CDR3: ASSFRGNTEAF
V: TRBV28; J: TRBJ2-7; CDR3: ASSFKYPGANYEQY
V: TRBV29-1; J: TRBJ2-2; CDR3: SVGGTGELF
V: TRBV5-4; J: TRBJ2-7; CDR3: ASSLGHQLRKQY
V: TRBV7-9; J: TRBJ2-2; CDR3: AGLDDPGELF
V: TRBV28; J: TRBJ2-3; CDR3: ASSSGSTDTRY
V: TRBV19; J: TRBJ1-5; CDR3: ASNKGRGSSNQPQH
V: TRBV20-1; J: TRBJ1-5; CDR3: SAMVGNQPQH
V: TRBV4-2; J: TRBJ2-7; CDR3: ARSQNSQGSAYEQY
V: TRBV2; J: TRBJ1-5; CDR3: ANRGLGEPQH
V: TRBV4-2; J: TRBJ2-7; CDR3: ASSQDSGSYYEQY
V: TRBV19; J: TRBJ1-1; CDR3: ASRKKSGTEAF
V: TRBV10-3; J: TRBJ1-2; CDR3: AISDLLDRGEHGYT
V: TRBV28; J: TRBJ1-2; CDR3: ASSHDRTGGGYT
V: TRBV7-9; J: TRBJ2-3; CDR3: VSSQTSTDTQY